Listed here is a single T cell receptor beta chain. The assay was immunoSEQ multiplex PCR, and TCRdb's table has in-frame clones only and misses some. The sample consists of about 160,000 clones, over 90% of them appearing once. The data were obtained in a study of blood T cell repertoires in COVID-19. The sequenced sample consisted of peripheral blood. This receptor was obtained from an older woman with COVID-19, enrolled during active disease.

The CDR3 here is CASSGSSYNSPLHF. The CDR3 region has the DNA TGTGCCAGCAGTGGGAGCTCCTATAATTCACCCCTCCACTTT. The genes are TRBV9 and TRBJ1-6; D ambiguous. The germline V and J ends were trimmed by 5 bases and 0 bases, with 6 bases remaining between them. There are 14 residues in the CDR3. CDR1 and CDR2 from the germline V gene are SGDLS and YYNGEE.